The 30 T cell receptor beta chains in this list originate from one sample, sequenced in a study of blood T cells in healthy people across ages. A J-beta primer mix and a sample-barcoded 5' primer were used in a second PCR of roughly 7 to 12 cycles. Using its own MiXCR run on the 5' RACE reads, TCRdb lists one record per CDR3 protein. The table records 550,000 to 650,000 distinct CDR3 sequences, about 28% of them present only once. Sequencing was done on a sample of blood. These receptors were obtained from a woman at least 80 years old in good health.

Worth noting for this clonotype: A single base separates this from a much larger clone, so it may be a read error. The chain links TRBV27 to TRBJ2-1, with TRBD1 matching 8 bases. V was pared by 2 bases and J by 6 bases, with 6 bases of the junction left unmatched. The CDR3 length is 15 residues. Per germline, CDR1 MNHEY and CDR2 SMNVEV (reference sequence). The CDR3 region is CASSLRTGNCNEQFF. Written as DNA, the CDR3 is TGTGCCAGCAGTTTACGGACAGGGAACTGCAATGAGCAGTTCTTC.

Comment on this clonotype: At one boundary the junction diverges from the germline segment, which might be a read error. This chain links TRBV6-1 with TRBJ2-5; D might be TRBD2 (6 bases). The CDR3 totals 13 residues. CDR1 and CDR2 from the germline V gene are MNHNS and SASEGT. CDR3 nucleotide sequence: TGTGCCATCAGTCCTAGTGGGGGGGAGACCCAGTACTTC. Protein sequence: CAISPSGGETQYF.

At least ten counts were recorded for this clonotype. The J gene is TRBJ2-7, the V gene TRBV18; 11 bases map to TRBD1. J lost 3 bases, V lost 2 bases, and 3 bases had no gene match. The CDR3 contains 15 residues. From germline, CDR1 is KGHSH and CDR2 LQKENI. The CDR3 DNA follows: TGTGCCAGCTCACCAACGGGGACAGGGGGCTACGAGCAGTACTTC. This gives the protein CASSPTGTGGYEQYF.

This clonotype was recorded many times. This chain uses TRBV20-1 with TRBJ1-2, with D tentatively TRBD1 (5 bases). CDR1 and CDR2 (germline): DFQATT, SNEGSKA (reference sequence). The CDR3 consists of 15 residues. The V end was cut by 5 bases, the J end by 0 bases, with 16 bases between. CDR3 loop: CSAVRGALANYGYTF. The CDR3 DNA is TGCAGTGCTGTCCGCGGGGCTCTAGCTAACTATGGCTACACCTTC.

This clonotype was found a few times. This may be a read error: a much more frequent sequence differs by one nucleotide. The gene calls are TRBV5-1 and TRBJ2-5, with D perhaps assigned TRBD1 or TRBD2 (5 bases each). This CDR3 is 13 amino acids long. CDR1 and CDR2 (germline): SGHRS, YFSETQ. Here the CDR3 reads CAGSLSGDETQYF. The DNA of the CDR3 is TGCGCCGGCAGCTTGTCCGGGGACGAGACCCAGTACTTC. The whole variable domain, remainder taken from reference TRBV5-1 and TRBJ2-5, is KAGVTQTPRYLIKTRGQQVTLSCSPISGHRSVSWYQQTPGQGLQFLFEYFSETQRNKGNFPGRFSGRQFSNSRSEMNVSTLELGDSALYLCAGSLSGDETQYFGPGTRLLVL.

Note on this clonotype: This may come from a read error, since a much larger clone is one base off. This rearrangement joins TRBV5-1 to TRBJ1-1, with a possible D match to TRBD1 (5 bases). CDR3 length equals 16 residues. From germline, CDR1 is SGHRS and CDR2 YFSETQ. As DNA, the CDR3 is TGCGTCAGCAGCTTGGAAGGGGTTGGTATGAACACTGAAGCTTTCTTT. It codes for CVSSLEGVGMNTEAFF.

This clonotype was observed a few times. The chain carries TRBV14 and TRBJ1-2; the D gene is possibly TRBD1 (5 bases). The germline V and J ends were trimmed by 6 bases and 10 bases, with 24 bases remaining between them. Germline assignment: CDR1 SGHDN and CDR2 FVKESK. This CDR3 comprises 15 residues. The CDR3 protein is CASSDRDRSLGDYTF. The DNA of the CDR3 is TGTGCCAGCAGTGACCGGGACCGGAGTTTAGGAGACTACACCTTC.

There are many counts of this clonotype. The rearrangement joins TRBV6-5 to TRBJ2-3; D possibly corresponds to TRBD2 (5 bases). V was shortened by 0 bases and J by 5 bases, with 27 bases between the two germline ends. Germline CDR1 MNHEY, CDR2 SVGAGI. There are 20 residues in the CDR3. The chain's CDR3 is CASSYSSGLIDRPGLDTQYF. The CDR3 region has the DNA TGTGCCAGCAGTTACTCTTCCGGGTTAATAGACCGTCCGGGGTTAGATACGCAGTATTTT.

The CDR3 sequence is CASSSSGLLNTEAFF. The CDR3 region has the DNA TGTGCCAGCAGCTCCTCGGGACTCTTGAACACTGAAGCTTTCTTT. V usage is TRBV5-6 and J usage is TRBJ1-1; weak D call: TRBD1 (5 bases). V lost 3 bases and J lost 0, with 12 bases in between. This CDR3 has 15 residues. Germline V gene lookup returns CDR1 SGHDT and CDR2 YYEEEE.

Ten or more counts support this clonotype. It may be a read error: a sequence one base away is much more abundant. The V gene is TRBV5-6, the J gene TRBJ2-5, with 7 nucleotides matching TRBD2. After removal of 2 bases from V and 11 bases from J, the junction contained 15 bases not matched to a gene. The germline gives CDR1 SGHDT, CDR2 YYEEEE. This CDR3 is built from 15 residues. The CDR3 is CASSFPGGSFNEQYF. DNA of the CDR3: TGTGCCAGCAGCTTCCCGGGGGGAAGTTTCAATGAGCAGTACTTC.

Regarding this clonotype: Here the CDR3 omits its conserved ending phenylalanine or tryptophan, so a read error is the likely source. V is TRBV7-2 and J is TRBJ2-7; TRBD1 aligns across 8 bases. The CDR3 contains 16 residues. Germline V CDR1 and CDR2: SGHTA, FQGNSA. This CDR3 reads CASGLAGTGLVYEQYS. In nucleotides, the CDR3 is TGTGCCAGCGGCTTAGCCGGGACAGGCCTCGTCTACGAGCAGTACTCC.

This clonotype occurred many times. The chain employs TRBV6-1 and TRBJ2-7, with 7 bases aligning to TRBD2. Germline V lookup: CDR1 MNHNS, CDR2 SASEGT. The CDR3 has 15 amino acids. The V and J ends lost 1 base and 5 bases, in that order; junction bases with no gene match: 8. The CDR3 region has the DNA TGTGCCAGCAGTGAAGGGTTAGGGAGGGTGGACGAGCAGTACTTC. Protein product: CASSEGLGRVDEQYF.

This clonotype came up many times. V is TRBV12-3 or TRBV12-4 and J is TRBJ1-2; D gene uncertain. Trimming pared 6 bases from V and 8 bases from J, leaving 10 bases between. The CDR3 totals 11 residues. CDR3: CASRSVTGYTF. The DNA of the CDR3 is TGTGCCAGCAGGAGTGTTACCGGCTACACCTTC.

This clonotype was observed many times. As DNA, the CDR3 is TGTGCCAGCAGTTATTCTTTCGGGCTCGCCGCGGAGGAGCAGTACTTC. Translation gives CASSYSFGLAAEEQYF. The chain has TRBV7-2 and TRBJ2-7; D is uncertain. The V gene lost 6 bases and the J gene lost 7 bases, with 25 bases spanning the gap. The CDR3 length is 16 residues. Germline loops: CDR1 SGHTA, CDR2 FQGNSA.

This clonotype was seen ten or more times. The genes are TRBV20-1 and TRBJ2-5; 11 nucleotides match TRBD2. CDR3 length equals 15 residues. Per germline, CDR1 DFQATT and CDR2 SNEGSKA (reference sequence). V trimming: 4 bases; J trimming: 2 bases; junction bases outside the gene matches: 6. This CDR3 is CSANPLAGEQETQYF. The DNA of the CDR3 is TGCAGTGCTAATCCACTAGCGGGGGAACAAGAGACCCAGTACTTC.

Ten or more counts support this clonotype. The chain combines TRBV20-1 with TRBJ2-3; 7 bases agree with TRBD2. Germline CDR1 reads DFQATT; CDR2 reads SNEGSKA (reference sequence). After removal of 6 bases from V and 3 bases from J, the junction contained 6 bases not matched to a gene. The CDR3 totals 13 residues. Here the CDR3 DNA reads TGCAGTGCCACCGTTAGCGGGACAGATACGCAGTATTTT. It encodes CSATVSGTDTQYF.

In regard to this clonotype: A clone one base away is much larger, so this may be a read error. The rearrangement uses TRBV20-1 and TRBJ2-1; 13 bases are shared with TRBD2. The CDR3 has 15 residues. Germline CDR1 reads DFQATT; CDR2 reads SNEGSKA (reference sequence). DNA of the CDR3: TGCAGTGCTAGAGACGGGACTAGCGGGAACAATGGGCAGTTCTTC. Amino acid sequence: CSARDGTSGNNGQFF.

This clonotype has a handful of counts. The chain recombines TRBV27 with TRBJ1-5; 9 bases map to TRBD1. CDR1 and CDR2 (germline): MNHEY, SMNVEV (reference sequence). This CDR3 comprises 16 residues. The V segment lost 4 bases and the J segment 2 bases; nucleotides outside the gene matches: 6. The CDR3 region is CASSSYRGRGNQPQHF. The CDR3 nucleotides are TGTGCCAGCAGTTCCTACAGGGGGCGCGGCAATCAGCCCCAGCATTTT.

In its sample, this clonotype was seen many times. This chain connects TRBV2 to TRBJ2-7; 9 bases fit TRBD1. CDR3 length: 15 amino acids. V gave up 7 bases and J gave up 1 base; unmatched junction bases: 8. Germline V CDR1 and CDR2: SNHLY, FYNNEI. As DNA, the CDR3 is TGTGCCAGCACCAAGGACAGGGGTATTTCCTACGAGCAGTACTTC. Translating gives CASTKDRGISYEQYF.

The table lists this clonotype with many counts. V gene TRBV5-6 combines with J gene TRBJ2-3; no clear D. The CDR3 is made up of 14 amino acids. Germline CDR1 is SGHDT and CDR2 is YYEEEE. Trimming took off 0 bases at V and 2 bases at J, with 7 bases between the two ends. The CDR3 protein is CASSLALDTDTQYF. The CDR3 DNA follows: TGTGCCAGCAGCTTGGCCCTAGACACAGATACGCAGTATTTT.

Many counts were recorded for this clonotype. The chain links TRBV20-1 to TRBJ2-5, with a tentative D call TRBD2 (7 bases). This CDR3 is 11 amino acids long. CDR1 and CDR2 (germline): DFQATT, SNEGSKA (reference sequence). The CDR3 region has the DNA TGCAGCAAAGAGGGGGGGGAGACCCAGTACTTC. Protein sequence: CSKEGGETQYF.

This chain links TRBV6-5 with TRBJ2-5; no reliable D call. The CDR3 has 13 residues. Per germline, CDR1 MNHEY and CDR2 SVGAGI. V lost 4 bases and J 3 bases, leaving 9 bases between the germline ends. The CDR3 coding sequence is TGTGCCAGCAGTTGGGCAGGCAAAGAGACCCAGTACTTC. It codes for CASSWAGKETQYF.

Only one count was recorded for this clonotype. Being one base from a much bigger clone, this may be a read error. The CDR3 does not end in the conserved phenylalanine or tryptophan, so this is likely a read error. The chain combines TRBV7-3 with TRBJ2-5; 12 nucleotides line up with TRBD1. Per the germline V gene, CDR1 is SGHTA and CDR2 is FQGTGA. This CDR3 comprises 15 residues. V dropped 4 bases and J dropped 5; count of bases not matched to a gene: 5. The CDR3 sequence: CASSYGTGGVETQYY. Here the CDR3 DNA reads TGTGCCAGCAGCTACGGGACAGGGGGCGTCGAGACCCAGTACTAC.

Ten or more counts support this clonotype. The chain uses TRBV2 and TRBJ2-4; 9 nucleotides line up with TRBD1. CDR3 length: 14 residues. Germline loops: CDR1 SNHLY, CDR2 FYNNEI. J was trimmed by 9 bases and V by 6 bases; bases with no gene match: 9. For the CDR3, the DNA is TGTGCCAGCAGACTGGGACAGGGTTTCGGCATTCAGTACTTC. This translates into CASRLGQGFGIQYF.

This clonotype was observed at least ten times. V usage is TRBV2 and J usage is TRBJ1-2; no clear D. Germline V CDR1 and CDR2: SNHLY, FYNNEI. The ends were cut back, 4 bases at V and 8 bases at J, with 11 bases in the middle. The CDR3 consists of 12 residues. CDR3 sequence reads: CASSGSGYGYTF. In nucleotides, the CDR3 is TGTGCCAGCAGTGGGTCCGGTTACGGCTACACCTTC.

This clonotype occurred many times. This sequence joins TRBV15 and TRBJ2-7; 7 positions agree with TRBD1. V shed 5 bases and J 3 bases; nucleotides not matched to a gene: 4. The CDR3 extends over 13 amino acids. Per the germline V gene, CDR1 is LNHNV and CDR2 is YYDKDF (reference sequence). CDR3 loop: CATSGGQDYEQYF. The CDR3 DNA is TGTGCCACCAGCGGTGGACAGGACTACGAGCAGTACTTC. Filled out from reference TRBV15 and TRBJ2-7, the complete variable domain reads DAMVIQNPRYQVTQFGKPVTLSCSQTLNHNVMYWYQQKSSQAPKLLFHYYDKDFNNEADTPDNFQSRRPNTSFCFLDIRSPGLGDTAMYLCATSGGQDYEQYFGPGTRLTVT.

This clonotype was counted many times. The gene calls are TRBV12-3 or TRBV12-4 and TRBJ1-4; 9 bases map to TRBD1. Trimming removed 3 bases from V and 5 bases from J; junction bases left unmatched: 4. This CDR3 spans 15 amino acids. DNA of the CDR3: TGTGCCAGCAGTTTTGCCGGACAGGGGAATGAAAAACTGTTTTTT. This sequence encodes CASSFAGQGNEKLFF.

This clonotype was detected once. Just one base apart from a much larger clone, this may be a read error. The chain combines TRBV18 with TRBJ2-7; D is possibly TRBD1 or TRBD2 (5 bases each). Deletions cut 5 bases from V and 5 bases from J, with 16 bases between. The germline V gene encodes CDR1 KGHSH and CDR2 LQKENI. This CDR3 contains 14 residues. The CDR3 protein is CASSGDGPRNEQYF. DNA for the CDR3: TGTGCCAGCTCAGGGGACGGGCCCAGGAACGAGCAGTACTTC.

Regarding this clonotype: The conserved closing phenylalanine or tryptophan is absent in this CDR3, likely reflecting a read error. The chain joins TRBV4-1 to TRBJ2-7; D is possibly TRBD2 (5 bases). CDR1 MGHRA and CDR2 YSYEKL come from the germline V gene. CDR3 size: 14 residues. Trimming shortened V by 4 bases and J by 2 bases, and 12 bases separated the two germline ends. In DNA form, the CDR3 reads TGCGCCAGCAGCCCCAGCGGCGGGCCCTACGAGCAGTACTGC. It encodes CASSPSGGPYEQYC.

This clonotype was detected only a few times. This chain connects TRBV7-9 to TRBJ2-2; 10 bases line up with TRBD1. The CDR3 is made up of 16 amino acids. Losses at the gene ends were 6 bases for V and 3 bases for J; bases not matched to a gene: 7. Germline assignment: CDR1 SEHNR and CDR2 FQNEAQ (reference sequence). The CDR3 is CASSRRQGAHTGELFF. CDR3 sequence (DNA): TGTGCCAGCAGTCGGAGACAGGGGGCGCACACCGGGGAGCTGTTTTTT. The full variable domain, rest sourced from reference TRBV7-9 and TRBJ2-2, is DTGVSQNPRHKITKRGQNVTFRCDPISEHNRLYWYRQTLGQGPEFLTYFQNEAQLEKSRLLSDRFSAERPKGSFSTLEIQRTEQGDSAMYLCASSRRQGAHTGELFFGEGSRLTVL.